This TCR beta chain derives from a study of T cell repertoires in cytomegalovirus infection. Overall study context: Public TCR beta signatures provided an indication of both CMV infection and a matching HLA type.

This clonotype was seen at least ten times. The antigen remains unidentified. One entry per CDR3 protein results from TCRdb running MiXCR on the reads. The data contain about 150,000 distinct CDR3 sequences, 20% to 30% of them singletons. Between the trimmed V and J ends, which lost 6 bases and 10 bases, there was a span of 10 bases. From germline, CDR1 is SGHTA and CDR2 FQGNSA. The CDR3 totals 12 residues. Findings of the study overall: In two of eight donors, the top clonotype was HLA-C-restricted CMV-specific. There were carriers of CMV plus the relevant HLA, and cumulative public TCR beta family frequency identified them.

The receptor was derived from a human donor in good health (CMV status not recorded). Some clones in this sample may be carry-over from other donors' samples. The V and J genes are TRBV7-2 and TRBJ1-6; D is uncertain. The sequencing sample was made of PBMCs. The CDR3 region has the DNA TGTGCCAGCAGTCTAGGGATATCACCCCTCCACTTT. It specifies CASSLGISPLHF. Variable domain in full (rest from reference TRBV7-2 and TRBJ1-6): GAGVSQSPSNKVTEKGKDVELRCDPISGHTALYWYRQSLGQGLEFLIYFQGNSAPDKSGLPSDRFSAERTGGSVSTLTIQRTQQEDSAVYLCASSLGISPLHFGNGTRLTVT.